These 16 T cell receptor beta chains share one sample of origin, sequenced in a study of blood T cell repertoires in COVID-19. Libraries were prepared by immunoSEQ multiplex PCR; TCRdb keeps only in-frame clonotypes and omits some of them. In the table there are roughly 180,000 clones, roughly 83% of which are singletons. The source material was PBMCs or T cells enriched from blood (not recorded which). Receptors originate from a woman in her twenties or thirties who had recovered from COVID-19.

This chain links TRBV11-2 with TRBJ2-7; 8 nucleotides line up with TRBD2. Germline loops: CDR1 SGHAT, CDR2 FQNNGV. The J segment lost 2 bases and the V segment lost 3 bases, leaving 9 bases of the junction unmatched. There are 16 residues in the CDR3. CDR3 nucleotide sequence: TGTGCCAGCAGCTTCCCCTCGGGGGGGCGCCCCTACGAGCAGTACTTC. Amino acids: CASSFPSGGRPYEQYF.

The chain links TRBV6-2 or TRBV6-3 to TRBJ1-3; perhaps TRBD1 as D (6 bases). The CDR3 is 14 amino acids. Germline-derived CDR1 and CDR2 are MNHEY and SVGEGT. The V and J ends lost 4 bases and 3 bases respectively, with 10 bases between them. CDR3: CASSSDRRGNTIYF. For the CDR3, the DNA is TGTGCCAGCAGTTCGGACAGACGTGGAAACACCATATATTTT.

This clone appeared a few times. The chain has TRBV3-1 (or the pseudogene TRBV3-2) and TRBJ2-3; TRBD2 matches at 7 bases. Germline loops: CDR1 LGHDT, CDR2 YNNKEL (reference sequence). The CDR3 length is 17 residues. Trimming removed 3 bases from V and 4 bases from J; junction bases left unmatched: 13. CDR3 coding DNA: TGTGCCAGCAGCCACATGAGTGGGGGAGGGCCGTCAGATACGCAGTATTTT. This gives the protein CASSHMSGGGPSDTQYF.

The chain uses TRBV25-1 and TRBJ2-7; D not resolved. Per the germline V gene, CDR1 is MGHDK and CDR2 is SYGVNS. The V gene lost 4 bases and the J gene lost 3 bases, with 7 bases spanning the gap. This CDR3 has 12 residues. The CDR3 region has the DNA TGTGCCAGCAGTGGCTACTTCTACGAGCAGTACTTC. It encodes CASSGYFYEQYF.

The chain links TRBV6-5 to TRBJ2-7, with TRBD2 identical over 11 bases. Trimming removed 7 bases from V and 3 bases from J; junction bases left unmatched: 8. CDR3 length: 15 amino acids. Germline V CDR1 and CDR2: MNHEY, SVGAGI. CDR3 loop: CASIDGTSGGYEQYF. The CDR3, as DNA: TGTGCCAGCATCGATGGGACTAGCGGAGGCTACGAGCAGTACTTC.

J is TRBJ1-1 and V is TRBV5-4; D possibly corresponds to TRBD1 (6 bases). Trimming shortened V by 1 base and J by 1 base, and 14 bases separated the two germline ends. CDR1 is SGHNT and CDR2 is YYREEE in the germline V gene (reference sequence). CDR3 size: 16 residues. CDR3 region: CASSLWVAQGNTEAFF. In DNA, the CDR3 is TGTGCCAGCAGCTTGTGGGTGGCACAGGGGAACACTGAAGCTTTCTTT.

The CDR3 sequence is CASNPTAGHNEQFF. The CDR3 DNA reads as TGTGCCAGCAACCCGACAGCGGGACACAATGAGCAGTTCTTC. V and J are TRBV6-5 and TRBJ2-1; the match to TRBD2 covers 7 bases. V lost 7 bases to trimming and J lost 5 bases; unmatched junction nucleotides: 8. CDR1 and CDR2 from the germline V gene are MNHEY and SVGAGI. The CDR3 length is 14 residues.

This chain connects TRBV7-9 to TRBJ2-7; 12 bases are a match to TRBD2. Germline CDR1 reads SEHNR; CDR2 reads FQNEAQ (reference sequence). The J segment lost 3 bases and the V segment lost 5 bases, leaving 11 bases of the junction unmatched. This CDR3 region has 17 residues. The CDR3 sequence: CASSPLTSGGHYYEQYF. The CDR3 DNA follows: TGTGCCAGCAGCCCGCTCACTAGCGGGGGGCACTACTACGAGCAGTACTTC.

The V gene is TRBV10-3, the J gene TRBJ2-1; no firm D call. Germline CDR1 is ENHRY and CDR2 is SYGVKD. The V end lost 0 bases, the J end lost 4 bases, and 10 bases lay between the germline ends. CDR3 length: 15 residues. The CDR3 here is CAISESSEPYNEQFF. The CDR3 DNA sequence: TGTGCCATCAGTGAGTCCAGCGAACCTTACAATGAGCAGTTCTTC.

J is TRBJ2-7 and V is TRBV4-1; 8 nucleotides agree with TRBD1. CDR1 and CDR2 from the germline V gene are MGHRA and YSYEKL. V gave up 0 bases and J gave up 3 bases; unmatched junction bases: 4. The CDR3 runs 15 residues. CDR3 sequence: CASSQDIGQGYEQYF. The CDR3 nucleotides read TGCGCCAGCAGCCAAGATATTGGACAGGGCTACGAGCAGTACTTC.

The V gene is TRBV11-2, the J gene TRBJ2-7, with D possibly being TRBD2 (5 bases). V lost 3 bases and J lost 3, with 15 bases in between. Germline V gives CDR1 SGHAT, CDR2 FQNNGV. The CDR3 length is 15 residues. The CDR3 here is CASSFVLAGLYEQYF. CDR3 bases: TGTGCCAGCAGCTTTGTGCTAGCAGGCCTCTACGAGCAGTACTTC.

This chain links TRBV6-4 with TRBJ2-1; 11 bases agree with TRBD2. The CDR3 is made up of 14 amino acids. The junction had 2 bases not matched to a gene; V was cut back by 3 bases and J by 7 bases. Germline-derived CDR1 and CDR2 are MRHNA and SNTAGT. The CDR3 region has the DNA TGTGCCAGCAGTGAATCTAGCGGGAGGAATGAGCAGTTCTTC. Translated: CASSESSGRNEQFF.

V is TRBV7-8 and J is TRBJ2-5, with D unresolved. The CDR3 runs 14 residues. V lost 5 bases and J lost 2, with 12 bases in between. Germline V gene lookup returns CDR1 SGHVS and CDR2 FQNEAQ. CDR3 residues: CASSPGIKQETQYF. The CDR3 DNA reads TGTGCCAGCAGCCCAGGCATTAAACAAGAGACCCAGTACTTC.

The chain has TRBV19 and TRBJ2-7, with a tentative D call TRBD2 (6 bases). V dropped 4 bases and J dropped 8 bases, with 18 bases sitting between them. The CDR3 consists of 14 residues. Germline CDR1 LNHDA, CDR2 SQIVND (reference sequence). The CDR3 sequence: CASSTTGTAPKQYF. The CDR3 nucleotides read TGTGCCAGTAGTACGACCGGGACTGCACCCAAGCAGTACTTC.

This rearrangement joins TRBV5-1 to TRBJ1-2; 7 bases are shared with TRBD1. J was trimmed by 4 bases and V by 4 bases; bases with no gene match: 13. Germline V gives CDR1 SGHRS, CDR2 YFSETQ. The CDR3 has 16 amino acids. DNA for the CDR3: TGCGCCAGCAGCGCCAGGAAAAGACAGGGTGGCTATGGCTACACCTTC. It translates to CASSARKRQGGYGYTF.

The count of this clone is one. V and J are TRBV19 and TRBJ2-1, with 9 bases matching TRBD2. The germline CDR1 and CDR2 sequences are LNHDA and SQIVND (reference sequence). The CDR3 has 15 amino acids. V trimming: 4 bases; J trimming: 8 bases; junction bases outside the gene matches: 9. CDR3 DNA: TGTGCCAGTAGTAAAACCGGGACTAGCAGTGATGAGCAGTTCTTC. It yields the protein CASSKTGTSSDEQFF.